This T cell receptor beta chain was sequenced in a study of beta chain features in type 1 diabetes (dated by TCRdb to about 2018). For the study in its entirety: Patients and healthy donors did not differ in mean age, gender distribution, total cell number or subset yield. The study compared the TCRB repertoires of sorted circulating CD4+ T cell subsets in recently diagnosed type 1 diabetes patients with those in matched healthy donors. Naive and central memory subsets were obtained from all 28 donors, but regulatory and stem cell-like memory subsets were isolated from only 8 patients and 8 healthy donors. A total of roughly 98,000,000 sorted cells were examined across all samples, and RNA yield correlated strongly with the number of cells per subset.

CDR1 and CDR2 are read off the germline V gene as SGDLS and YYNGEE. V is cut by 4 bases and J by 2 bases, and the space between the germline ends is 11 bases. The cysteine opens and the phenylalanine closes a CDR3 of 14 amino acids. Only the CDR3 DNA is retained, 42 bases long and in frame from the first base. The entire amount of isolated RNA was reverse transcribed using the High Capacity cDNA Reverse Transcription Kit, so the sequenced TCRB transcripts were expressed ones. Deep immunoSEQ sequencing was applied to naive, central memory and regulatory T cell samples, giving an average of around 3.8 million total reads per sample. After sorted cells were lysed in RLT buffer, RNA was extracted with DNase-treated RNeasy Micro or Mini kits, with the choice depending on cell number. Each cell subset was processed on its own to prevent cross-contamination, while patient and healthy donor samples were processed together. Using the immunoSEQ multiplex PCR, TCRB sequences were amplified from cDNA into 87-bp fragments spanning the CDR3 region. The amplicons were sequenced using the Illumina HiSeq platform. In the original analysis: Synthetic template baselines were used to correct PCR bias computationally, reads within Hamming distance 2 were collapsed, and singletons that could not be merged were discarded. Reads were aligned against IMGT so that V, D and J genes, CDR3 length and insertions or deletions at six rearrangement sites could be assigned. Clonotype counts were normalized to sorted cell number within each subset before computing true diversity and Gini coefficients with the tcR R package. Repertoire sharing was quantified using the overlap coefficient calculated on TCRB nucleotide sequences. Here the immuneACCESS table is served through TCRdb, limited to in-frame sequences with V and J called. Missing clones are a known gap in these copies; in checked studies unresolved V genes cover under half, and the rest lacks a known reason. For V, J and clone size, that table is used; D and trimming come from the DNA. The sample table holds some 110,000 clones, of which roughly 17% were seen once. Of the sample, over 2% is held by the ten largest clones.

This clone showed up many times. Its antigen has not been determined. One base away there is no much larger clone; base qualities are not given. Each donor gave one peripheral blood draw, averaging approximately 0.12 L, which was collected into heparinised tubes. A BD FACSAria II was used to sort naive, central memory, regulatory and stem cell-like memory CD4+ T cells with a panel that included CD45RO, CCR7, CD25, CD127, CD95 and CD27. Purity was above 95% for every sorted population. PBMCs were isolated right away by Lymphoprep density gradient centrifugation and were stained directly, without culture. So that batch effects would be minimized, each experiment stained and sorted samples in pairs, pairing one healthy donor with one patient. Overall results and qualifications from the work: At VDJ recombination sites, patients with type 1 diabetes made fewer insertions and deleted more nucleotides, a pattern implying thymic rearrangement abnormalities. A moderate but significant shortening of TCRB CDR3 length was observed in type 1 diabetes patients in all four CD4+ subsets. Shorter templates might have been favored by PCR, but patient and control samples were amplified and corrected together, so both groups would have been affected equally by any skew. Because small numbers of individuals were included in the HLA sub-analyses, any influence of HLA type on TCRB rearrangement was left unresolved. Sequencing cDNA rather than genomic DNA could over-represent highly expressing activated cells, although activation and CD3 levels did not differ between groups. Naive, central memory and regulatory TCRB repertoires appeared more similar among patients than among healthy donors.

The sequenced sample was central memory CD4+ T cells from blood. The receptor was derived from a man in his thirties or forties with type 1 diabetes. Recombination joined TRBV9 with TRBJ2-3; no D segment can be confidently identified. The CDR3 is CASSPRAATDTQYF. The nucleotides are TGTGCCAGCAGCCCCCGGGCGGCCACAGATACGCAGTATTTT.